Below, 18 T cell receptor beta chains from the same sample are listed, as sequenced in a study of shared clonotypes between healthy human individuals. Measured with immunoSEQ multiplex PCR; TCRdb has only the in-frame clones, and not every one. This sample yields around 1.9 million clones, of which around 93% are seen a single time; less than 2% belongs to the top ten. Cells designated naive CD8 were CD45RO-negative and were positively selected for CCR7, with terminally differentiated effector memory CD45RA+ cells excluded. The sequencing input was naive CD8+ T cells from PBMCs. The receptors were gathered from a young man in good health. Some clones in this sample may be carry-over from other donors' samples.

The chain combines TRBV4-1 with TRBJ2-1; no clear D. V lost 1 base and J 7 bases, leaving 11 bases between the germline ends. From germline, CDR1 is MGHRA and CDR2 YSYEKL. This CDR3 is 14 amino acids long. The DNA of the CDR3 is TGCGCCAGCAGCCAAGTGTTTATAGGAAATGAGCAGTTCTTC. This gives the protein CASSQVFIGNEQFF.

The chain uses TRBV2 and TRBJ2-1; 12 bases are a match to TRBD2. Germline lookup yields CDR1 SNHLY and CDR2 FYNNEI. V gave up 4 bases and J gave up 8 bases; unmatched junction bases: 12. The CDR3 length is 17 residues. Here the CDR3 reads CASSVIITSGRPHEQFF. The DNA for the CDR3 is TGTGCCAGCAGTGTTATCATCACTAGCGGGAGGCCCCATGAGCAGTTCTTC.

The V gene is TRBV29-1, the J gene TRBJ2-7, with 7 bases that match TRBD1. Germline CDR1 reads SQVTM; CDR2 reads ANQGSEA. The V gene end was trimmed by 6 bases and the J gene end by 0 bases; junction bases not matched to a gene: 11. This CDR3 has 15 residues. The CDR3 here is CSVGTALISSYEQYF. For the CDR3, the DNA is TGCAGCGTGGGGACAGCCCTAATTTCCTCCTACGAGCAGTACTTC.

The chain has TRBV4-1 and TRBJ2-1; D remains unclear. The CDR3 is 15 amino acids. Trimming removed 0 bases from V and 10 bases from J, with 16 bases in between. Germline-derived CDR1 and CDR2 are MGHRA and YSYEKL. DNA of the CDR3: TGCGCCAGCAGCCAAGAACTCAATTGGAAGACAGAGCAGTTCTTC. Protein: CASSQELNWKTEQFF.

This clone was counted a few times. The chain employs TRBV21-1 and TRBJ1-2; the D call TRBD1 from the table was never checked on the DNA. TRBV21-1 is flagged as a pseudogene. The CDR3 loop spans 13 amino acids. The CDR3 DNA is TGTGCCAGCAGCATGGGACAGGGGTATGGCTACACCTTC. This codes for CASSMGQGYGYTF.

The chain's CDR3 is CASSLNGRAGSYNEQFF. The CDR3 DNA reads as TGTGCCAGCAGCTTAAACGGGAGGGCCGGGTCCTACAATGAGCAGTTCTTC. The chain joins TRBV7-2 to TRBJ2-1, with TRBD2 identical over 8 bases. The CDR3 has 17 residues. Unmatched junction bases numbered 7, after V lost 2 bases and J lost 1 base. Germline-derived CDR1 and CDR2 are SGHTA and FQGNSA.

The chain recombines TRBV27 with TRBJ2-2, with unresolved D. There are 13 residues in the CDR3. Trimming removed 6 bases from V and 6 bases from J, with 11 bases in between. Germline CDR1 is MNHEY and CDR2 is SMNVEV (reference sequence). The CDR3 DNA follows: TGTGCCAGCAGCCCGAGTAATGCCGGGGAGCTGTTTTTT. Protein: CASSPSNAGELFF.

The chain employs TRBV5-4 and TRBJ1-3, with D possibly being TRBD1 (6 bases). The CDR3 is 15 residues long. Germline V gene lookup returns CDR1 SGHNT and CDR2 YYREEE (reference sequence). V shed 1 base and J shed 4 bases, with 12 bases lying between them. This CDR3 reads CASSLREQGGNTIYF. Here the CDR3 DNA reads TGTGCCAGCAGCTTGCGAGAACAGGGAGGAAACACCATATATTTT.

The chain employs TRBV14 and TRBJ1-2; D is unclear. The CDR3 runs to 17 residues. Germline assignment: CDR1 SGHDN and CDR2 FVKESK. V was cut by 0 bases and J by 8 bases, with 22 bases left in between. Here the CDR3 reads CASSQDLIGKYLNGYTF. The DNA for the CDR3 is TGTGCCAGCAGCCAAGATCTGATAGGAAAGTATCTCAACGGCTACACCTTC.

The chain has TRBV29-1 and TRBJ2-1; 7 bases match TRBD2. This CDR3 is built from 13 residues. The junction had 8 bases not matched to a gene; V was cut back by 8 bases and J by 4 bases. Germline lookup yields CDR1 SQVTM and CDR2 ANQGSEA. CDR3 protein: CSMLAVPYNEQFF. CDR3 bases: TGCAGCATGCTAGCGGTGCCTTACAATGAGCAGTTCTTC.

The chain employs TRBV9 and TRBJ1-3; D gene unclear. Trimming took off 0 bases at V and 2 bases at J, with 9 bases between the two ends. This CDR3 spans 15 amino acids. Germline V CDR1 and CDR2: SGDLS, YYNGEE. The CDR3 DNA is TGTGCCAGCAGCGTAGAGGACGGGGCTGGAAACACCATATATTTT. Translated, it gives CASSVEDGAGNTIYF.

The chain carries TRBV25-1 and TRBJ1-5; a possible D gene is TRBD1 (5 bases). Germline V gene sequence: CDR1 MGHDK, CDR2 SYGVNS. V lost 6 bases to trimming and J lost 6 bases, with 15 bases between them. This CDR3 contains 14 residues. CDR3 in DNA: TGTGCCAGCAGCAATGGGGGGGAGTCTCAGCCCCAGCATTTT. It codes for CASSNGGESQPQHF. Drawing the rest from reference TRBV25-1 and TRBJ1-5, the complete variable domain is EADIYQTPRYLVIGTGKKITLECSQTMGHDKMYWYQQDPGMELHLIHYSYGVNSTEKGDLSSESTVSRIRTEHFPLTLESARPSHTSQYLCASSNGGESQPQHFGDGTRLSIL.

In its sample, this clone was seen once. The CDR3 region has the DNA TGTGCCAGCAGCCTTGGACCAGGCGGGCGCAATGAGCAGTTCTTC. Protein sequence: CASSLGPGGRNEQFF. The chain employs TRBV5-6 and TRBJ2-1; possibly TRBD2 for D (5 bases). The V and J ends lost 4 bases and 6 bases respectively, with 17 bases between them. The germline gives CDR1 SGHDT, CDR2 YYEEEE. This CDR3 is 15 amino acids long.

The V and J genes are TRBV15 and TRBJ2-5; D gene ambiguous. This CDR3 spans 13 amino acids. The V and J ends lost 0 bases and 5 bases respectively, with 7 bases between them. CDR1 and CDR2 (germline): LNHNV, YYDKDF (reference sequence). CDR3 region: CATSRESSETQYF. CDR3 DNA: TGTGCCACCAGCAGAGAGTCATCGGAGACCCAGTACTTC.

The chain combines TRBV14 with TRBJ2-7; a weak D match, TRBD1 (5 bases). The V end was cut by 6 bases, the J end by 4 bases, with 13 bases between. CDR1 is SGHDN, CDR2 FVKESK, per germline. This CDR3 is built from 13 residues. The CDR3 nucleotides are TGTGCCAGCAGTTTCGACAGCTTTTACGAGCAGTACTTC. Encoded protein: CASSFDSFYEQYF.

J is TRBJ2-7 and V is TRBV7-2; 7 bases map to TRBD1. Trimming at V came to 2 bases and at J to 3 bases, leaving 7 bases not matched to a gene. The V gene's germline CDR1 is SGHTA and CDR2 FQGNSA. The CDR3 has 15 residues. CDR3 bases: TGTGCCAGCAGCTTAAATACAGGGGACGGCTACGAGCAGTACTTC. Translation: CASSLNTGDGYEQYF.

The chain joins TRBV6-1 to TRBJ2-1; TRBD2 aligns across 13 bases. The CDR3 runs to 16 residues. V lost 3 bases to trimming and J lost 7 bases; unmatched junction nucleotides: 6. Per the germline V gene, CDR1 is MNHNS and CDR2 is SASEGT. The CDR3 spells CASSEFGTSGINEQFF. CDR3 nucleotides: TGTGCCAGCAGTGAGTTTGGGACTAGCGGGATAAATGAGCAGTTCTTC.

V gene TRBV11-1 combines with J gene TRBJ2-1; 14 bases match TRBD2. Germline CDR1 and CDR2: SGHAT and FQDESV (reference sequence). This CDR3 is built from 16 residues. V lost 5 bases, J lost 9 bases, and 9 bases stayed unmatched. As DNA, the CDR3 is TGTGCCAGCAGCCCGGGGTCGGGACTAGCGGGAGTTGAGCAGTTCTTC. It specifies CASSPGSGLAGVEQFF.